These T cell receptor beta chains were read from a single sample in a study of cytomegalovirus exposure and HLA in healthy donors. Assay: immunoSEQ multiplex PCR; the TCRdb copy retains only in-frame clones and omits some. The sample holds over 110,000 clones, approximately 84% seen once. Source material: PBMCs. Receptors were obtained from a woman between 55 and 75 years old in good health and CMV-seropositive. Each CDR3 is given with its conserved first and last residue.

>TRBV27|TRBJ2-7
CASSADRDEQYF
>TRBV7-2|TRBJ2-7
CASKMGLEQYF
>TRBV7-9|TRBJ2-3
CASSSRLGGTDTQYF
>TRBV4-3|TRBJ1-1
CASSQSIRGTEAFF
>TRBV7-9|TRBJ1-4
CASEEVGGEKLFF
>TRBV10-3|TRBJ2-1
CAIRGTTPRDEQFF
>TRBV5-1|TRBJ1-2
CASSLDYRGNYGYTF
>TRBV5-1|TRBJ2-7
CASSLAGTDHEQYF
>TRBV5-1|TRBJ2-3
CASSPGTASTDTQYF
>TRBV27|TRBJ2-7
CASSFFTGTGESRRYEQYF
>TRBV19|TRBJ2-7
CASSSLDSLGEQYF
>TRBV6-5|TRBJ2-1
CAVGTAYNEQFF
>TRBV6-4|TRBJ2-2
CASSDSGAGGLRDTGELFF
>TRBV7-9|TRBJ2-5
CASSQTGSETQYF
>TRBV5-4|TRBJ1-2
CASRSVGQGYGYTF
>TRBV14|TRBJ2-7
CASSPAGSGSYEQYF
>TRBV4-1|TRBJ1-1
CASKTGANTEAFF